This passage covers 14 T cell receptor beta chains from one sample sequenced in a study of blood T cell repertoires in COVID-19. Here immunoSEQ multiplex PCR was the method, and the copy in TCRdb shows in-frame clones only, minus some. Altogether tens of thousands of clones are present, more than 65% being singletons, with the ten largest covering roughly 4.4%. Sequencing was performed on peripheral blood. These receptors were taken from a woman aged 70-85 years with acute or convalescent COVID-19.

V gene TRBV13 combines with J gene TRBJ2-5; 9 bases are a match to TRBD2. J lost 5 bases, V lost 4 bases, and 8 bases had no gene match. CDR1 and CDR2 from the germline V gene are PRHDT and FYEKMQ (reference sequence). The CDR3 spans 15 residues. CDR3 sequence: CASSSAGTSKETQYF. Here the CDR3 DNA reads TGTGCCAGCAGCTCTGCCGGGACTAGCAAGGAGACCCAGTACTTC.

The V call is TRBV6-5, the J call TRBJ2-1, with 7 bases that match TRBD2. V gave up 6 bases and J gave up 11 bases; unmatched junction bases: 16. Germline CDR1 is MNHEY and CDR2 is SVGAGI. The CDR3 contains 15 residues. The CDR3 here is CASRTPKLAGAKQFF. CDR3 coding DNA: TGTGCCAGCAGAACCCCCAAGCTGGCGGGAGCAAAGCAGTTCTTC.

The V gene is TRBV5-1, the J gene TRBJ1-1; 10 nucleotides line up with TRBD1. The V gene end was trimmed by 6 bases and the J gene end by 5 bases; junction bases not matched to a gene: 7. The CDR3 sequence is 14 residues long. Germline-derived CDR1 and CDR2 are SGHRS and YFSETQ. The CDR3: CASTIRTGGTEAFF. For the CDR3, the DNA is TGCGCCAGCACCATTAGGACAGGGGGAACTGAAGCTTTCTTT.

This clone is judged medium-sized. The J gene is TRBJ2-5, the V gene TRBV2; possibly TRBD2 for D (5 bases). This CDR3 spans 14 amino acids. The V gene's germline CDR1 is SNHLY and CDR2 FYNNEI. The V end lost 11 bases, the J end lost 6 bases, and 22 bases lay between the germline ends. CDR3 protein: CAEGGSANKKTQYF. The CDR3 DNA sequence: TGTGCCGAAGGCGGGTCAGCGAACAAGAAGACCCAGTACTTC.

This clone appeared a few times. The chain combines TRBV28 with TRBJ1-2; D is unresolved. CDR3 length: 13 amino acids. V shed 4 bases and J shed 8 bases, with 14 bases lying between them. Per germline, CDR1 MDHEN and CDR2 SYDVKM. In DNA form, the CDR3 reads TGTGCCAGCAGTTCCGGGAGGCCAAGAGGCTACACCTTC. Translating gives CASSSGRPRGYTF.

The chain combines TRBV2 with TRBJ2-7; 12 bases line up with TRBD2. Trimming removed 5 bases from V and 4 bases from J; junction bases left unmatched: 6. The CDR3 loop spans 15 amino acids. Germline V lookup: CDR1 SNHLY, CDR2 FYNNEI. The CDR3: CASSQTSGGSYEQYF. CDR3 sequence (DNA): TGTGCCAGCAGTCAGACTAGCGGGGGTAGTTACGAGCAGTACTTC.

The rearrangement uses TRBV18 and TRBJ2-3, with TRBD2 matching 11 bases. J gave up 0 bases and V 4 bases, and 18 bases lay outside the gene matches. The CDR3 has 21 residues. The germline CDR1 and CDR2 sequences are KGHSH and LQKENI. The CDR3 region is CASSRTGTALAGGSSTDTQYF. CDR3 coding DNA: TGTGCCAGCTCACGAACCGGGACAGCCCTAGCGGGAGGCTCTAGCACAGATACGCAGTATTTT. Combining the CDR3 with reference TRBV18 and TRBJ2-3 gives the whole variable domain NAGVMQNPRHLVRRRGQEARLRCSPMKGHSHVYWYRQLPEEGLKFMVYLQKENIIDESGMPKERFSAEFPKEGPSILRIQQVVRGDSAAYFCASSRTGTALAGGSSTDTQYFGPGTRLTVL.

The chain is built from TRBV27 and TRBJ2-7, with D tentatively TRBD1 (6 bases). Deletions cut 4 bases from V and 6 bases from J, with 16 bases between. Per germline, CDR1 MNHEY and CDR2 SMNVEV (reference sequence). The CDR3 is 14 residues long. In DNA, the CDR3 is TGTGCCAGCAGTTCGTGGACAGCGGACCGCGAGCAGTACTTC. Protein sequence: CASSSWTADREQYF.

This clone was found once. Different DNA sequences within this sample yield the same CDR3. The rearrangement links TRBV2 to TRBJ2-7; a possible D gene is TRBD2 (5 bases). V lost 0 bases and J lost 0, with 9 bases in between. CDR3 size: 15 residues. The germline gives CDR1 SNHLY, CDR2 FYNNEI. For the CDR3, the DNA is TGTGCCAGCAGTGAAGCTCCGGGAAGCTCCTACGAGCAGTACTTC. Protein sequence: CASSEAPGSSYEQYF. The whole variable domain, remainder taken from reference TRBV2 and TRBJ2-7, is EPEVTQTPSHQVTQMGQEVILRCVPISNHLYFYWYRQILGQKVEFLVSFYNNEISEKSEIFDDQFSVERPDGSNFTLKIRSTKLEDSAMYFCASSEAPGSSYEQYFGPGTRLTVT.

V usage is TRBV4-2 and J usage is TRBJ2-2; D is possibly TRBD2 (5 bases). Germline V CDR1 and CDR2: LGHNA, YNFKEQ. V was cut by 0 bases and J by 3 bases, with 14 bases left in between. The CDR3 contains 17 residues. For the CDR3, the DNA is TGTGCCAGCAGCCAAGATCACTTGGGAGAGGACACCGGGGAGCTGTTTTTT. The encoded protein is CASSQDHLGEDTGELFF.

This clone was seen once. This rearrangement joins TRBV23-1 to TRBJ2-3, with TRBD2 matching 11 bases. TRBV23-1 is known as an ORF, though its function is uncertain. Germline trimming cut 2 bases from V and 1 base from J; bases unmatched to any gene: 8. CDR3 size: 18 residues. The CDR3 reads CASSQISSSGRGTDTQYF. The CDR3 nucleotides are TGCGCCAGCAGTCAAATATCGAGTAGCGGGAGGGGCACAGATACGCAGTATTTT.

The CDR3 nucleotides read TGTGCCAGTAGGTTAGCGGGAGGCAGGTATGAGCAGTTCTTC. It codes for CASRLAGGRYEQFF. This rearrangement joins TRBV19 to TRBJ2-1; 10 bases align to TRBD2. V was pared by 6 bases and J by 8 bases, with 7 bases of the junction left unmatched. CDR3 length: 14 amino acids. Germline V gene data show CDR1 as LNHDA and CDR2 as SQIVND (reference sequence). The full variable domain, its missing parts supplied by reference TRBV19 and TRBJ2-1, is DGGITQSPKYLFRKEGQNVTLSCEQNLNHDAMYWYRQDPGQGLRLIYYSQIVNDFQKGDIAEGYSVSREKKESFPLTVTSAQKNPTAFYLCASRLAGGRYEQFFGPGTRLTVL.

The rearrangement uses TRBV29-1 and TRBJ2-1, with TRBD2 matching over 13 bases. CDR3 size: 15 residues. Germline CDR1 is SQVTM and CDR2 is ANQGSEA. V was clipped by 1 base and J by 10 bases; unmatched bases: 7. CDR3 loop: CSVEARTSGSSEQFF. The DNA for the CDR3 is TGCAGCGTTGAAGCCCGGACTAGCGGGAGCAGCGAGCAGTTCTTC.

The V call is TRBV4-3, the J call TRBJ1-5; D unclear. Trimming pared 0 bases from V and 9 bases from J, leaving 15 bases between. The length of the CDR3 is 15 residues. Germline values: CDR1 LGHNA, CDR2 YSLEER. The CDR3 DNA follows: TGCGCCAGCAGCCAAGATAGAGGCAGGACTGGGCCCCAGCATTTT. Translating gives CASSQDRGRTGPQHF.